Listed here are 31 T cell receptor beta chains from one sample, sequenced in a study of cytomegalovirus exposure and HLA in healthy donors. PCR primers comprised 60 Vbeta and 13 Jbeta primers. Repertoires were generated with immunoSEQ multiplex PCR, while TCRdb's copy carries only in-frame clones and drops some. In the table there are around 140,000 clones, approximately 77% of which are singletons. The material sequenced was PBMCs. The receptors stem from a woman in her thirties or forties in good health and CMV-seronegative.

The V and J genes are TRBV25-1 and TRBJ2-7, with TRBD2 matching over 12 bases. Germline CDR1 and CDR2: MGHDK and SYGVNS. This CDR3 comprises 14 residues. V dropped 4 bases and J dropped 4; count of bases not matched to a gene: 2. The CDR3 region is CASSGLAGVYEQYF. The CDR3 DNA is TGTGCCAGCAGTGGACTAGCGGGGGTTTACGAGCAGTACTTC.

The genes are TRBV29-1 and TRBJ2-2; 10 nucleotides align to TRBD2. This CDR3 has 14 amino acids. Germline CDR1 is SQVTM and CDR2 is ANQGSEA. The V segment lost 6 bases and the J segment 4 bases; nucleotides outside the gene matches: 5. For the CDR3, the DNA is TGCAGCGTCCGGCGACTAGCGGGCACCGGGGAGCTGTTTTTT. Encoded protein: CSVRRLAGTGELFF.

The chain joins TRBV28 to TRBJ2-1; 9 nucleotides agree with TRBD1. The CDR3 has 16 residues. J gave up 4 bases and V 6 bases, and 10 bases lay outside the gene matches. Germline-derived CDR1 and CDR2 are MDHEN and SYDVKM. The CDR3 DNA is TGTGCCAGCAGCTGGAGTCTGGGACAGGGATACAATGAGCAGTTCTTC. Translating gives CASSWSLGQGYNEQFF.

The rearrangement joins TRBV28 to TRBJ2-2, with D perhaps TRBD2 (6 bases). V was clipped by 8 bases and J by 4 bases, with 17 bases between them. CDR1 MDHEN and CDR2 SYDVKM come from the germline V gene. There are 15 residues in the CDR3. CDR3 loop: CASLRLVGGTGELFF. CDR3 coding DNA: TGTGCCAGCTTGAGATTGGTGGGGGGCACCGGGGAGCTGTTTTTT.

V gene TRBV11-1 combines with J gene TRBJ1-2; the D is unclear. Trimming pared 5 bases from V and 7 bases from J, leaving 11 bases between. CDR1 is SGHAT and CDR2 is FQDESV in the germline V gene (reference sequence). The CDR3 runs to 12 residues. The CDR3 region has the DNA TGTGCCAGCAGCCTCCGGGGAGGTGGCTACACCTTC. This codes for CASSLRGGGYTF.

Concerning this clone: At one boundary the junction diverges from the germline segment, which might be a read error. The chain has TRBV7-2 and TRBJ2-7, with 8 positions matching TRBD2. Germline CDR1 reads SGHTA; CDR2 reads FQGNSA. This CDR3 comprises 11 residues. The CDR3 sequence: CASRSAGGLHF. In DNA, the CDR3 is TGTGCCAGCAGATCGGCGGGGGGCCTTCACTTC.

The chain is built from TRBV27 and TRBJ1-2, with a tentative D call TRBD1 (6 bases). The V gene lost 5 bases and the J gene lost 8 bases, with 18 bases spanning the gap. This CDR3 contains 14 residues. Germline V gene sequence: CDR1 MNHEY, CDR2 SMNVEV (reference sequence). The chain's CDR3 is CASSHFTGPGGYTF. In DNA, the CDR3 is TGTGCCAGCAGTCATTTCACAGGGCCTGGCGGCTACACCTTC.

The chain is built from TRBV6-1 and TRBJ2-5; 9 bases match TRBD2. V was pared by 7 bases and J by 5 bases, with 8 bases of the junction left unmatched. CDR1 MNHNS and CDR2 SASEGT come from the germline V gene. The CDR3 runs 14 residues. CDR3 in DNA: TGTGCCAGCATGCGCGGGGGGGCCCATGAGACCCAGTACTTC. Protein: CASMRGGAHETQYF.

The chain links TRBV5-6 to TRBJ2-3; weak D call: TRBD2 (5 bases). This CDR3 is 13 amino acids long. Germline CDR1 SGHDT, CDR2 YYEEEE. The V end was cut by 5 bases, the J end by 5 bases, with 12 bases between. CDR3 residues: CASSTRPGDTQYF. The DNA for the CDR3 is TGTGCCAGCAGTACTAGACCAGGAGATACGCAGTATTTT.

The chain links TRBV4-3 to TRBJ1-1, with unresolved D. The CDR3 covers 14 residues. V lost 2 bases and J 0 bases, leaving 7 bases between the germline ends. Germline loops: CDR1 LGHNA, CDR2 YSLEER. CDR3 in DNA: TGCGCCAGCAGCCAACTTACATTGAACACTGAAGCTTTCTTT. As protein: CASSQLTLNTEAFF.

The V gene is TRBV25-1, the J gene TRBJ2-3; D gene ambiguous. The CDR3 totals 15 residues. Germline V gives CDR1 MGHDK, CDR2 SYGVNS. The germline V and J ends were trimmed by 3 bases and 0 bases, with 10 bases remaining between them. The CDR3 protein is CASSDVTSSTDTQYF. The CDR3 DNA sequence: TGTGCCAGCAGTGACGTGACATCTAGCACAGATACGCAGTATTTT.

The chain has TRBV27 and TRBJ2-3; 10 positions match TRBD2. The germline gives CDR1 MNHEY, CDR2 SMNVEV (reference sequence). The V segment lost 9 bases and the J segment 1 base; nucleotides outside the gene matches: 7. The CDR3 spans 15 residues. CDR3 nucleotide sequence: TGTGCCAGTAAGCGGGGGGGCCAAGGCACAGATACGCAGTATTTT. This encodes CASKRGGQGTDTQYF.

CDR3 loop: CASRTLSGGYTDTQYF. For the CDR3, the DNA is TGTGCCAGCAGAACACTAAGCGGGGGGTACACAGATACGCAGTATTTT. This rearrangement joins TRBV27 to TRBJ2-3; 9 nucleotides line up with TRBD2. The CDR3 contains 16 residues. The J segment lost 2 bases and the V segment lost 6 bases, leaving 9 bases of the junction unmatched. The germline gives CDR1 MNHEY, CDR2 SMNVEV (reference sequence).

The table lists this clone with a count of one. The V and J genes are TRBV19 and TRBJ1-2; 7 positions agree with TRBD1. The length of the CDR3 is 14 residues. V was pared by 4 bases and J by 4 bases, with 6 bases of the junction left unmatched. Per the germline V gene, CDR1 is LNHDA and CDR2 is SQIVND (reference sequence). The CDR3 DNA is TGTGCCAGTAGTAGCCCTGGACAGGTCTATGGCTACACCTTC. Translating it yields CASSSPGQVYGYTF.

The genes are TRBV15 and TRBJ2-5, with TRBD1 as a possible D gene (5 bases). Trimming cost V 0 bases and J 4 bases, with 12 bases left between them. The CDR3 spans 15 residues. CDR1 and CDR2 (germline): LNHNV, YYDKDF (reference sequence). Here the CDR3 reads CATSRDLGRAETQYF. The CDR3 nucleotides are TGTGCCACCAGCAGAGATCTCGGCAGGGCAGAGACCCAGTACTTC. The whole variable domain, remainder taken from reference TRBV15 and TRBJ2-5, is DAMVIQNPRYQVTQFGKPVTLSCSQTLNHNVMYWYQQKSSQAPKLLFHYYDKDFNNEADTPDNFQSRRPNTSFCFLDIRSPGLGDTAMYLCATSRDLGRAETQYFGPGTRLLVL.

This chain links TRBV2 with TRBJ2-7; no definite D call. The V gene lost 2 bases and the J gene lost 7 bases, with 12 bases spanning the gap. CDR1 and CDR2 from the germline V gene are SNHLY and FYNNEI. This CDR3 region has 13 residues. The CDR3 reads CASSESSRSEQYF. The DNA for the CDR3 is TGTGCCAGCAGTGAATCGAGTAGATCTGAGCAGTACTTC.

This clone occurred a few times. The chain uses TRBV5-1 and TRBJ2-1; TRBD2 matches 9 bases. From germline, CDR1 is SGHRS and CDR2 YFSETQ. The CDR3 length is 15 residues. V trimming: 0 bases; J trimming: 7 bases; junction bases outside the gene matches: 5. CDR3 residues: CASSLVSGGPNEQFF. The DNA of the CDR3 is TGCGCCAGCAGCTTGGTTAGCGGGGGCCCGAATGAGCAGTTCTTC. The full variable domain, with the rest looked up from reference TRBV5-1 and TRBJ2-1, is KAGVTQTPRYLIKTRGQQVTLSCSPISGHRSVSWYQQTPGQGLQFLFEYFSETQRNKGNFPGRFSGRQFSNSRSEMNVSTLELGDSALYLCASSLVSGGPNEQFFGPGTRLTVL.

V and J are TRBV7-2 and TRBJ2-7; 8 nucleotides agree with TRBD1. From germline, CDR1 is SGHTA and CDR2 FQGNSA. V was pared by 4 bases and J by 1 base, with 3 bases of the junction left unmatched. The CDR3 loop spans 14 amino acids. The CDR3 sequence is CASSSTGGSYEQYF. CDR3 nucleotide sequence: TGTGCCAGCAGCTCCACAGGGGGGTCCTACGAGCAGTACTTC.

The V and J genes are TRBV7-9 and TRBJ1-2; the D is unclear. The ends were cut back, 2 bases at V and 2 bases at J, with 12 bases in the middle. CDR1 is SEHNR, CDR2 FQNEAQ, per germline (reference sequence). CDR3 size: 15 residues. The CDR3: CASSLFQMRNYGYTF. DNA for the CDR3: TGTGCCAGCAGCTTATTTCAGATGAGGAACTATGGCTACACCTTC.

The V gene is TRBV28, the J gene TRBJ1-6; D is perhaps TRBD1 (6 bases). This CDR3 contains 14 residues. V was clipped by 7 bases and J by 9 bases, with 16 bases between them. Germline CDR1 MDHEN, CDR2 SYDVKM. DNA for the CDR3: TGTGCCAGCAATGAAGGGGGGGTACGTTCACCCCTCCACTTT. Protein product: CASNEGGVRSPLHF. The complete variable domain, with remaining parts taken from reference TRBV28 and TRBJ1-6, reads DVKVTQSSRYLVKRTGEKVFLECVQDMDHENMFWYRQDPGLGLRLIYFSYDVKMKEKGDIPEGYSVSREKKERFSLILESASTNQTSMYLCASNEGGVRSPLHFGNGTRLTVT.

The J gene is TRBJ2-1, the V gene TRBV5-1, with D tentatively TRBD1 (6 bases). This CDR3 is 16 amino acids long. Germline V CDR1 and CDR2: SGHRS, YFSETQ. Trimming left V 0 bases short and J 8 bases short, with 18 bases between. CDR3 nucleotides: TGCGCCAGCAGCTTGGCGTATGGGGACAAAGGGGATGAGCAGTTCTTC. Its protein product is CASSLAYGDKGDEQFF. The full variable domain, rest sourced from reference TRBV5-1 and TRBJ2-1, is KAGVTQTPRYLIKTRGQQVTLSCSPISGHRSVSWYQQTPGQGLQFLFEYFSETQRNKGNFPGRFSGRQFSNSRSEMNVSTLELGDSALYLCASSLAYGDKGDEQFFGPGTRLTVL.

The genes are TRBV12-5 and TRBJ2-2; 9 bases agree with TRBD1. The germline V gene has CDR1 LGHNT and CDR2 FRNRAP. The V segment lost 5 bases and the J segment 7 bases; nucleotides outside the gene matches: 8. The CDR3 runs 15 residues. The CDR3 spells CASGPLTGGIGELFF. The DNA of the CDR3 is TGTGCTAGTGGTCCCCTTACAGGGGGCATCGGGGAGCTGTTTTTT.

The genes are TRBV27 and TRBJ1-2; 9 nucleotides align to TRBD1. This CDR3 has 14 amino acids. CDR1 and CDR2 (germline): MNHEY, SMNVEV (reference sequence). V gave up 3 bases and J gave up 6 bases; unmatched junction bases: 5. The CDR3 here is CASSFRDREDGYTF. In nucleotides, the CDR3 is TGTGCCAGCAGTTTTCGGGACAGGGAGGATGGCTACACCTTC.

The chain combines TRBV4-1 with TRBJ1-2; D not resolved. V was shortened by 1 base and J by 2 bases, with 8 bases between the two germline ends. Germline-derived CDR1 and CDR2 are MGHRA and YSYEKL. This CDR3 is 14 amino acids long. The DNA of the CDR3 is TGCGCCAGCAGCCAAGTTACCAGGAACTATGGCTACACCTTC. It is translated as CASSQVTRNYGYTF.

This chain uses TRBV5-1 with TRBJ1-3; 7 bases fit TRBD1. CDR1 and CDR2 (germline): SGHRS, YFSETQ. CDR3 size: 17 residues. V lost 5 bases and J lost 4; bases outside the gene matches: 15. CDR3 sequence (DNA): TGCGCCAGCAGTATATCCGGGACAGAAGGAAGAGGAAACACCATATATTTT. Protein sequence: CASSISGTEGRGNTIYF.

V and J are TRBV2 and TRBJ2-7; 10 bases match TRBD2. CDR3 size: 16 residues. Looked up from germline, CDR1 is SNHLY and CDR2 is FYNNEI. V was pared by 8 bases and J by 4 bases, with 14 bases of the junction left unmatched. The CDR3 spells CASVPAGGGLWYEQYF. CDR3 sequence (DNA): TGTGCCAGCGTGCCAGCGGGGGGGGGCCTATGGTACGAGCAGTACTTC.

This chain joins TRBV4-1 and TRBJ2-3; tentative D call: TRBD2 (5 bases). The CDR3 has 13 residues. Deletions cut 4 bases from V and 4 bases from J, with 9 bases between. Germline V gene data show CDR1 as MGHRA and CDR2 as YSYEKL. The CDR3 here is CASSPARADTQYF. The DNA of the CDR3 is TGCGCCAGCAGCCCAGCGCGGGCAGATACGCAGTATTTT.

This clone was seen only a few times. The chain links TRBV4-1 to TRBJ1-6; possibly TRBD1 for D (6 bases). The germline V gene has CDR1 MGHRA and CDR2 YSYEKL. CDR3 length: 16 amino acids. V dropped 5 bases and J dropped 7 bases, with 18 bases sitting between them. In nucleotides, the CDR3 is TGCGCCAGCAGCGCCACAGGGCCTTTCCTCAATTCACCCCTCCACTTT. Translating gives CASSATGPFLNSPLHF.

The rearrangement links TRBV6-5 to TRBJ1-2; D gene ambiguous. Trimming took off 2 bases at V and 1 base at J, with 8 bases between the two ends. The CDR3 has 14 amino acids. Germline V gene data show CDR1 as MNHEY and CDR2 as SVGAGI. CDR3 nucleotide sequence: TGTGCCAGCAGTTACGAGAGGCGTAACTATGGCTACACCTTC. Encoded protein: CASSYERRNYGYTF.

This CDR3 reads CATSRGLNRVNEKLFF. The CDR3 nucleotides read TGTGCCACCAGCAGAGGGTTAAACAGGGTAAATGAAAAACTGTTTTTT. The genes are TRBV15 and TRBJ1-4, with a weak D call TRBD1 (6 bases). CDR1 is LNHNV, CDR2 YYDKDF, per germline (reference sequence). V lost 1 base to trimming and J lost 5 bases, with 14 bases between them. This CDR3 has 16 residues.

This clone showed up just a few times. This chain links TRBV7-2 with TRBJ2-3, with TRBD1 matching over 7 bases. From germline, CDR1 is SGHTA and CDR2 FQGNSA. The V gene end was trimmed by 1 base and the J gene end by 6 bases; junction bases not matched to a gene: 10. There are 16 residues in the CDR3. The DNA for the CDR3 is TGTGCCAGCAGCTTAGGGCCCGACAGGGCAAAGGATACGCAGTATTTT. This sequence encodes CASSLGPDRAKDTQYF.